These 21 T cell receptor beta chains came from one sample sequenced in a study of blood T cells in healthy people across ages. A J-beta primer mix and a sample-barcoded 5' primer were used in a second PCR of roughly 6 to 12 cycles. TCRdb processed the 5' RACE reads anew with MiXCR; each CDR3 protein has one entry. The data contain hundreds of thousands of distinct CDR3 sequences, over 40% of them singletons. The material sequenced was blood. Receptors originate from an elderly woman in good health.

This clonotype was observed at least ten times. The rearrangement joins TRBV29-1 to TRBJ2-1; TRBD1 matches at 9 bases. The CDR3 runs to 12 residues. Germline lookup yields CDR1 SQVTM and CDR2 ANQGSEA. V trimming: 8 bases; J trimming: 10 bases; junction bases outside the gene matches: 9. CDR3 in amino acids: CSSQGARWEQFF. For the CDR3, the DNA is TGCAGCTCACAGGGGGCGAGGTGGGAGCAGTTCTTC.

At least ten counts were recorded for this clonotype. The CDR3, as DNA: TGTGCCAGCAGCTTAACAGGATCAAACTATGGCTACACCTTC. Translating gives CASSLTGSNYGYTF. The chain carries TRBV7-2 and TRBJ1-2; maybe TRBD1 (5 bases). V shed 2 bases and J shed 2 bases, with 9 bases lying between them. Per the germline V gene, CDR1 is SGHTA and CDR2 is FQGNSA. This CDR3 is 14 amino acids long.

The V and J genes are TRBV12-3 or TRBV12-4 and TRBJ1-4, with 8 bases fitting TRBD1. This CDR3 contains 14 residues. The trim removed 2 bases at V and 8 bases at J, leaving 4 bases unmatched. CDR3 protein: CASSLSGGREKLFF. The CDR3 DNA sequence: TGTGCCAGCAGTTTATCAGGGGGCAGGGAAAAACTGTTTTTT.

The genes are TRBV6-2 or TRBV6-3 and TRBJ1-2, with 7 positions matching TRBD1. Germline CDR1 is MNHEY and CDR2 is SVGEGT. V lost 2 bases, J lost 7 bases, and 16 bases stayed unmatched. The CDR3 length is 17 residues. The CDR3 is CASSYVGQHFIPSGYTF. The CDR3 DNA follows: TGTGCCAGCAGTTACGTGGGACAGCATTTTATCCCCTCTGGCTACACCTTC.

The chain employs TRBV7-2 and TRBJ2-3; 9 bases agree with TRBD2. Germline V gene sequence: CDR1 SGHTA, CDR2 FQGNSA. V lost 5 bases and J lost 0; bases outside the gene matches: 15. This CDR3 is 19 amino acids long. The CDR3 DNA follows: TGTGCCAGCAGCCCAGGCGGACTAGCGTTTCATTCTAGCACAGATACGCAGTATTTT. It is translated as CASSPGGLAFHSSTDTQYF.

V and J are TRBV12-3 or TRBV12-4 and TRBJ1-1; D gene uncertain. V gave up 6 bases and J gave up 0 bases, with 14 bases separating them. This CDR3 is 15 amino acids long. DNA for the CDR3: TGTGCCAGCAGCCCCCCCTCTTACATGAACACTGAAGCTTTCTTT. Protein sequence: CASSPPSYMNTEAFF.

The CDR3 reads CASSPKGTENTEAFF. The CDR3 coding sequence is TGTGCCAGCAGCCCCAAAGGGACAGAGAACACTGAAGCTTTCTTT. The chain couples TRBV7-9 to TRBJ1-1; 7 bases agree with TRBD1. This CDR3 has 15 residues. The V gene end was trimmed by 5 bases and the J gene end by 1 base; junction bases not matched to a gene: 7. CDR1 and CDR2 from the germline V gene are SEHNR and FQNEAQ (reference sequence).

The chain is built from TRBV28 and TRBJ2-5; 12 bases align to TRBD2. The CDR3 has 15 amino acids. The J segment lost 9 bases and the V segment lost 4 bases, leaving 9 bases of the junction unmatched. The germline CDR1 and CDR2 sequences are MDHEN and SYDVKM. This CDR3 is CASSSGLAGPWAQYF. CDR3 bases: TGTGCCAGCAGTTCCGGACTAGCGGGACCTTGGGCCCAGTACTTC.

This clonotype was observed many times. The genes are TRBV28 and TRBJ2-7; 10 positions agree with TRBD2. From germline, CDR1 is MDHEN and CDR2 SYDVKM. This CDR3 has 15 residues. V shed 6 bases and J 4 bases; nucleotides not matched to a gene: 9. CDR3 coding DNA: TGTGCCAGCAGCGTACTAGCGGGAACATCTTACGAGCAGTACTTC. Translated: CASSVLAGTSYEQYF.

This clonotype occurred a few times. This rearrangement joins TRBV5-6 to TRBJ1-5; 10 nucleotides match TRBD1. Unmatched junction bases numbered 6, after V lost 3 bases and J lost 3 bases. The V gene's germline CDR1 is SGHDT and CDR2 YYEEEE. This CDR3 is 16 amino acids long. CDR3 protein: CASSSRDRGFNQPQHF. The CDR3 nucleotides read TGTGCCAGCAGCTCCCGGGACAGGGGTTTCAATCAGCCCCAGCATTTT.

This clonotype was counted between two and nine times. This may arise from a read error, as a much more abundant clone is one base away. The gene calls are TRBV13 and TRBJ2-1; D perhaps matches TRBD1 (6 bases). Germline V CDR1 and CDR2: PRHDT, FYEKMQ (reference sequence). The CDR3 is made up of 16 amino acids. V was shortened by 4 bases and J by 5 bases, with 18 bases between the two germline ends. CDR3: CASSSRRQGSHNEQFF. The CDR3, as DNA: TGTGCCAGCAGCTCCAGGCGTCAGGGGAGTCACAATGAGCAGTTCTTC.

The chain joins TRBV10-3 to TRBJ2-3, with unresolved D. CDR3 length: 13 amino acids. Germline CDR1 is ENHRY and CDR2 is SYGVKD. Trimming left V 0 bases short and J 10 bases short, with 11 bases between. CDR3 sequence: CAISESVFGAQYF. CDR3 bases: TGTGCCATCAGTGAGTCGGTTTTTGGGGCGCAGTATTTT.

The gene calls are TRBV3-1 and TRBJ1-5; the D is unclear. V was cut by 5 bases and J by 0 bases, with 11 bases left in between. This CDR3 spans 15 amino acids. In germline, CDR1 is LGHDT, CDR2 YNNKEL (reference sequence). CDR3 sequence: CASSKNGNSNQPQHF. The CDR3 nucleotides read TGTGCCAGCAGCAAAAACGGAAATAGCAATCAGCCCCAGCATTTT.

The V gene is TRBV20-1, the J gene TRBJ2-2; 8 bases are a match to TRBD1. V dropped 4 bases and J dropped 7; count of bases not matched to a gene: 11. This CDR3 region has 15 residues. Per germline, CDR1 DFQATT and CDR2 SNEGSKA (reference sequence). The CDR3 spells CSAKTGTGNYGELFF. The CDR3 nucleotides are TGCAGTGCTAAGACCGGGACAGGAAACTACGGGGAGCTGTTTTTT.

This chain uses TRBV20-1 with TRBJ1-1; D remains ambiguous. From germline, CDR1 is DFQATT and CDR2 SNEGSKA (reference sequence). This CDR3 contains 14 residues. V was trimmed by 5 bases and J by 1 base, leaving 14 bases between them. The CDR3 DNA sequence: TGCAGTGCTCAAGAGATGCAGAAGAACACTGAAGCTTTCTTT. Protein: CSAQEMQKNTEAFF.

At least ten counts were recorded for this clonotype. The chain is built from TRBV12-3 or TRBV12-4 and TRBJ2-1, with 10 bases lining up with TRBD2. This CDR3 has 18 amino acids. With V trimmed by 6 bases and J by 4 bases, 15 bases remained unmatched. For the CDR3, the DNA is TGTGCCAGCAGCCATAGGGGGACTAGCGCCTACTCTTACAATGAGCAGTTCTTC. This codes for CASSHRGTSAYSYNEQFF.

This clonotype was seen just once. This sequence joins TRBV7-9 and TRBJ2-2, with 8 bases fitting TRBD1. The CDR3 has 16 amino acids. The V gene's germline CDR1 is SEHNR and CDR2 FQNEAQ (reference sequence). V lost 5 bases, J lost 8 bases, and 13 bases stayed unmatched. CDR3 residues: CASSLDPQGVEGELFF. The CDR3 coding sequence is TGTGCCAGCAGCCTTGACCCACAGGGGGTTGAGGGGGAGCTGTTTTTT.

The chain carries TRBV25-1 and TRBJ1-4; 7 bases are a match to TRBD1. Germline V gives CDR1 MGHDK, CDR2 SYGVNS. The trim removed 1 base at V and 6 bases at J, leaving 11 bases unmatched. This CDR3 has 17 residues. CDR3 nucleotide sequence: TGTGCCAGCAGTGAATCGCGGACAGGCGGAGGAGATGAAAAACTGTTTTTT. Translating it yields CASSESRTGGGDEKLFF.

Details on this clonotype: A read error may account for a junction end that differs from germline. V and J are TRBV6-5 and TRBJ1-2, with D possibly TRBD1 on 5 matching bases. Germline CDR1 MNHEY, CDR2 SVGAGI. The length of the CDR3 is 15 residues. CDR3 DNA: TGTGCCAGCAGTTACTCCCAGGGATTCTTATATGACTACACCTTC. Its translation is CASSYSQGFLYDYTF.

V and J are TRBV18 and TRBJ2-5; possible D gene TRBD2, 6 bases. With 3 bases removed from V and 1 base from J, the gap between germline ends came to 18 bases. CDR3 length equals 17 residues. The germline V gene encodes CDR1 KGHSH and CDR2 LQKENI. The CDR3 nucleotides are TGTGCCAGCTCACCCCGGGGACTCTCCGGCCCCCAAGAGACCCAGTACTTC. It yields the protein CASSPRGLSGPQETQYF.

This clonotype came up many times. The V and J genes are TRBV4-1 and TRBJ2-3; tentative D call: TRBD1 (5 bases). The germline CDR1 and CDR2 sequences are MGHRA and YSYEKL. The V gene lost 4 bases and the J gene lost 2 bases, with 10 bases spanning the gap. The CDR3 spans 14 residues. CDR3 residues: CASSRGVSTDTQYF. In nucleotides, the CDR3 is TGCGCCAGCAGCCGGGGCGTTTCCACAGATACGCAGTATTTT.